This passage covers 4 T cell receptor beta chains from one sample sequenced in a study of T cell repertoires in cytomegalovirus infection. No antigen is known for these receptors. TCRdb re-derived calls from the reads in MiXCR, one entry per CDR3 protein. Of about 770,000 distinct CDR3 sequences listed, almost 30% were seen once; the top ten hold less than 15%. Sequenced here: cultured CD8+ T cells from PBMCs, sampled from culture after CMV antigen stimulation. The receptors were sampled from a human donor in good health (CMV status not recorded). Some clones in this sample may be carry-over from other donors' samples.

The J gene is TRBJ2-1, the V gene TRBV12-3 or TRBV12-4; D is possibly TRBD1 (6 bases). The CDR3 is made up of 13 amino acids. V shed 5 bases and J shed 8 bases, with 13 bases lying between them. CDR3 residues: CASSGTGSYEQFF. In DNA form, the CDR3 reads TGTGCCAGCAGTGGTACAGGGAGCTATGAGCAGTTCTTC.

This clonotype came up a few times. The chain links TRBV25-1 to TRBJ1-6; D ambiguous. CDR3 size: 14 residues. V was shortened by 7 bases and J by 0 bases, with 7 bases between the two germline ends. The germline V gene has CDR1 MGHDK and CDR2 SYGVNS. The CDR3 DNA sequence: TGTGCCAGCACGGAGAGCTCCTATAATTCACCCCTCCACTTT. Translated: CASTESSYNSPLHF.

This clonotype appeared once. This chain links TRBV19 with TRBJ2-3, with 16 nucleotides matching TRBD2. CDR1 is LNHDA and CDR2 is SQIVND in the germline V gene (reference sequence). Trimming took 7 bases from V and 6 from J; bases not matched to a gene: 13. The CDR3 has 18 amino acids. The CDR3 bases are TGTGCCAGTACCCCGGGACTAGCGGGGGGGGCGTGGACGGATACGCAGTATTTT. Amino acids: CASTPGLAGGAWTDTQYF.

This clonotype was seen a few times. The chain joins TRBV12-3 or TRBV12-4 to TRBJ2-2, with D possibly matching TRBD1 (6 bases). V was clipped by 4 bases and J by 2 bases, with 11 bases between them. The CDR3 runs 15 residues. The CDR3 bases are TGTGCCAGCAGTTCTACAGGGACAAACACCGGGGAGCTGTTTTTT. Encoded protein: CASSSTGTNTGELFF.